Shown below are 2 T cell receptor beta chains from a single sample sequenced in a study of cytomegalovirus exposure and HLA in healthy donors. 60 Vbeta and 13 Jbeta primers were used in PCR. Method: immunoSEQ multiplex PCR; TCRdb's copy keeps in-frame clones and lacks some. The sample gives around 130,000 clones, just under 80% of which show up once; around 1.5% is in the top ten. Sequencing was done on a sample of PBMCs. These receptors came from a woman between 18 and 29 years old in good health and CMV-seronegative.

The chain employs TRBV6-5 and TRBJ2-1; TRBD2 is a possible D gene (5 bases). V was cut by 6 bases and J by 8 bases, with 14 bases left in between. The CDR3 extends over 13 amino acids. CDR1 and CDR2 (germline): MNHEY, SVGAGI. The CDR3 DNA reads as TGTGCCAGCAGACTTTCCCTCGGGGATGAGCAGTTCTTC. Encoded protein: CASRLSLGDEQFF.

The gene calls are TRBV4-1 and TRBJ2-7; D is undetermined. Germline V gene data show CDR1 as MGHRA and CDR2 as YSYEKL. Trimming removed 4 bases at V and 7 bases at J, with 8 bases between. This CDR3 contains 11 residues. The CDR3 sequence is CASSPPPEQYF. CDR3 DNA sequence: TGCGCCAGCAGCCCCCCCCCTGAGCAGTACTTC.